Listed below are T cell receptor beta chains from one sample, sequenced in a study of T cell responses to AZD1222 COVID-19 vaccine. Sequencing was performed with immunoSEQ multiplex PCR; in TCRdb, only in-frame clones are kept and a portion is missing. The sample consists of some 83,000 clones, roughly 86% of them appearing once. The sequencing here drew on peripheral blood, taken on day 0 of AZD1222 vaccination. These receptor sequences come from an adult in good health. The CDR3 runs from the conserved cysteine through the conserved F or W. The D gene is left open where the match is weak. Only part of the rows carry a size: once, few, many, or a class if the clone is expanded.

.,TRBV19,TRBJ1-3,.,CASSTATGSGNTIYF,TGTGCCAGTAGTACCGCGACGGGATCTGGAAACACCATATATTTT
.,TRBV6-5,TRBJ1-5,.,CASSYRDRHQPQHF,TGTGCCAGCAGTTACCGCGACAGGCATCAGCCCCAGCATTTT
TRBD2,TRBV6-2/TRBV6-3,TRBJ2-3,.,CASSTDTSGITDTQYF,TGTGCCAGCAGTACAGACACTAGCGGGATTACAGATACGCAGTATTTT
.,TRBV2,TRBJ1-6,.,CASTEEGRTISPLHF,TGTGCCAGCACCGAGGAGGGGCGGACCATTTCACCCCTCCACTTT
TRBD1,TRBV2,TRBJ1-6,.,CASSGGTGTNSPLHF,TGTGCCAGCAGTGGGGGGACAGGGACAAATTCACCCCTCCACTTT
.,TRBV2,TRBJ2-3,.,CASSVQGPTDTQYF,TGTGCCAGCAGCGTTCAGGGGCCCACAGATACGCAGTATTTT
.,TRBV28,TRBJ2-5,.,CASSLNTGGPWQETQYF,TGTGCCAGCAGTTTGAACACTGGAGGGCCGTGGCAAGAGACCCAGTACTTC
TRBD1,TRBV7-2,TRBJ2-1,.,CASSPSGTGGSRLNEQFF,TGTGCCAGCAGCCCCTCCGGGACAGGGGGCTCTCGGCTCAATGAGCAGTTCTTC
.,TRBV9,TRBJ1-2,.,CASSVQDGANYGYTF,TGTGCCAGCAGCGTCCAGGACGGAGCTAACTATGGCTACACCTTC
TRBD1,TRBV27,TRBJ1-2,.,CASSFWDRDGYTF,TGTGCCAGCAGTTTTTGGGACAGGGATGGCTACACCTTC
.,TRBV5-6,TRBJ1-1,.,CASSSALLNTENTEAFF,TGTGCCAGCAGCTCTGCACTTCTAAATACGGAGAACACTGAAGCTTTCTTT
.,TRBV19,TRBJ1-5,.,CAIIIEGGGLYSNQPQHF,TGTGCCATTATTATAGAAGGGGGGGGGCTCTATAGCAATCAGCCCCAGCATTTT
.,TRBV27,TRBJ1-5,.,CASSPQVPQPQHF,TGTGCCAGCAGTCCCCAAGTCCCGCAGCCCCAGCATTTT
.,TRBV7-9,TRBJ2-7,.,CASSRAASEQYF,TGTGCCAGCAGCCGCGCTGCTTCGGAGCAGTACTTC
.,TRBV3-1/TRBV3-2,TRBJ1-2,.,CASSLLDRSGYGYTF,TGTGCCAGCAGCCTCTTAGACCGATCAGGGTATGGCTACACCTTC
TRBD1,TRBV5-1,TRBJ1-1,few,CASSLGQGADTEAFF,TGCGCCAGCAGCTTGGGGCAGGGGGCTGACACTGAAGCTTTCTTT
.,TRBV20-1,TRBJ2-1,.,CSASGGYNEQFF,TGCAGTGCTAGTGGGGGTTACAATGAGCAGTTCTTC